This TCR beta chain is from a study of blood T cell repertoires in COVID-19. Across the study: Collection of acute and convalescent COVID-19 samples took place in the United States, Italy and Spain.

Patients at the Seattle site were enrolled during active infection and followed longitudinally. The CDR3 is 16 amino acids. V trimming: 0 bases; J trimming: 7 bases; junction bases outside the gene matches: 11. CDR1 is SGHVS and CDR2 is FQNEAQ in the germline V gene. Sequencing used immunoSEQ multiplex PCR; TCRdb keeps in-frame clones, though not all of them. This table holds about 420,000 clones, around 90% found once. The sequence derives from a man younger than 30 with COVID-19, enrolled during active disease. The sequenced sample consisted of peripheral blood. The chain combines TRBV7-8 with TRBJ1-1, with TRBD1 identical over 7 bases. CDR3: CASSLATRDRRNEAFF. In DNA form, the CDR3 reads TGTGCCAGCAGCTTAGCGACTCGGGACAGAAGAAATGAAGCTTTCTTT.